The clone carrying this TCR beta chain was detected only a few times. The sample belongs to a study of blood T cells in healthy people across ages. Germline loops: CDR1 SGHAT, CDR2 FQNNGV. The CDR3 consists of 16 residues. Trimming at V came to 2 bases and at J to 6 bases, leaving 10 bases not matched to a gene. Using a J-beta primer mix together with a sample-barcoded 5' primer, a second PCR was run for about 6 to 12 cycles. TCRdb analysed the 5' RACE reads with MiXCR anew, one entry per CDR3 protein. The sample contains 1.5 million to 2 million distinct CDR3 sequences, about 35% of which appear only once.

This clonotype was sampled from a young woman in good health. V is TRBV11-2 and J is TRBJ2-5; TRBD2 matches 9 bases. Sequencing input: blood. The CDR3 loop is CASSLPCGGALKTQYF. The DNA of the CDR3 is TGTGCCAGCAGCTTACCCTGCGGGGGGGCTTTGAAGACCCAGTACTTC.